The subject of this entry is one T cell receptor beta chain. TCRdb's copy holds only in-frame clones and misses some; the assay was immunoSEQ multiplex PCR. The repertoire holds under 100,000 clones, with 90% as singletons. The data stem from a study of blood T cell repertoires in COVID-19. Trimming removed 7 bases at V and 3 bases at J, with 11 bases between. The CDR3 sequence is 13 residues long. The germline gives CDR1 LNHDA, CDR2 SQIVND (reference sequence). Sequencing was performed on peripheral blood. The receptor's source is a man between 50 and 59 years old with acute or convalescent COVID-19. The chain is built from TRBV19 and TRBJ2-3; maybe TRBD1 (6 bases). The CDR3 bases are TGTGCCAGTAACCAGGGGTGGACAGATACGCAGTATTTT. Its translation: CASNQGWTDTQYF.